This TCR beta chain was sequenced during a study of identifying expanded T cells in peripheral blood. General study findings and limits: Technical replicates showed about 1.1 changed clones; approximately 2 weeks roughly 16; four weeks 19.

CDR1 is SEHNR, CDR2 FQNEAQ, per germline (reference sequence). The CDR3 extends over 13 amino acids. Trimming removed 5 bases at V and 5 bases at J, with 9 bases between. As for this clone: The target antigen is unknown.

The repertoire was sequenced with immunoSEQ multiplex PCR; TCRdb's copy has only in-frame clones and lacks some. Altogether 100,000 to 150,000 clones are present, 84% being singletons, with the ten largest covering 3.3%. Sequenced sample: blood. The receptor was isolated from a person between 18 and 75 years old in good health. The J gene is TRBJ2-2, the V gene TRBV7-9; no reliable D call. The CDR3 DNA reads as TGTGCCAGCAGCCTAGTCCGGACCGGGGAGCTGTTTTTT. Translated, it gives CASSLVRTGELFF.